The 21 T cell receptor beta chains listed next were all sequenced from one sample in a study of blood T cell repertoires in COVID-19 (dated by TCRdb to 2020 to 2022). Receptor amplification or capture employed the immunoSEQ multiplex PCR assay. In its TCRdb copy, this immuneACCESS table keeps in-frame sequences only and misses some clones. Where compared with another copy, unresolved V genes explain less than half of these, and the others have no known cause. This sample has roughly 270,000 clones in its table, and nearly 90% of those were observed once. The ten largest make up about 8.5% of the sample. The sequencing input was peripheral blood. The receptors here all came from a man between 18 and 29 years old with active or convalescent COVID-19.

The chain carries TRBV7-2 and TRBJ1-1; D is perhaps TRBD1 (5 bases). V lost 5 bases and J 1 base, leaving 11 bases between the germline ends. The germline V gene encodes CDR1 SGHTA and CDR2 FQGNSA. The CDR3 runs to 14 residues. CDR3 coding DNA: TGTGCCAGCAGCAAGGCGGGGGGGAACACTGAAGCTTTCTTT. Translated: CASSKAGGNTEAFF.

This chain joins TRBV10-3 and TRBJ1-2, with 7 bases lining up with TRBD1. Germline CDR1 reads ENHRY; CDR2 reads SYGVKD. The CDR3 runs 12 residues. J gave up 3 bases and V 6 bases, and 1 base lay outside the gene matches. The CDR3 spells CAISGQDYGYTF. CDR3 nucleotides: TGTGCCATCAGCGGACAGGACTATGGCTACACCTTC.

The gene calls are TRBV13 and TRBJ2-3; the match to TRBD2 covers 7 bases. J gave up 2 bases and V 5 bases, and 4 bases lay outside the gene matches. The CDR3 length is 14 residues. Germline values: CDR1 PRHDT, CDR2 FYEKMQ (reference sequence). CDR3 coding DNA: TGTGCCAGCAGCGAAGCGGGGATCACAGATACGCAGTATTTT. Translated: CASSEAGITDTQYF.

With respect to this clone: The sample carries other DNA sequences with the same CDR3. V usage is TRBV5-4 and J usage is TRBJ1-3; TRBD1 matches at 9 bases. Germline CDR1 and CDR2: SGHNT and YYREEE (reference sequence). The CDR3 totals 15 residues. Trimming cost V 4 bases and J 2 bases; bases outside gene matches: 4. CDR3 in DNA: TGTGCCAGCAGCCTGGGACAGGGTGCTGGAAACACCATATATTTT. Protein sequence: CASSLGQGAGNTIYF. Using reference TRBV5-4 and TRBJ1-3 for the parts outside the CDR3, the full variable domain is ETGVTQSPTHLIKTRGQQVTLRCSSQSGHNTVSWYQQALGQGPQFIFQYYREEENGRGNFPPRFSGLQFPNYSSELNVNALELDDSALYLCASSLGQGAGNTIYFGEGSWLTVV.

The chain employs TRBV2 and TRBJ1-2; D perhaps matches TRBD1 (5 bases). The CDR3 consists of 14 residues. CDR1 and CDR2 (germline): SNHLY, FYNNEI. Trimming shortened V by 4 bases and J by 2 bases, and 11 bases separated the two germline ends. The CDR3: CASSAAGMNYGYTF. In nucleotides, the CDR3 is TGTGCCAGCAGTGCGGCAGGGATGAACTATGGCTACACCTTC.

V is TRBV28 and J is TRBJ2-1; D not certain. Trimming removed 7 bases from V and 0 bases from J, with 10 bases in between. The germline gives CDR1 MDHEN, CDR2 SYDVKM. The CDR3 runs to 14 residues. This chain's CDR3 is CASIPRSSYNEQFF. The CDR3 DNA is TGTGCCAGCATTCCGAGAAGCTCCTACAATGAGCAGTTCTTC.

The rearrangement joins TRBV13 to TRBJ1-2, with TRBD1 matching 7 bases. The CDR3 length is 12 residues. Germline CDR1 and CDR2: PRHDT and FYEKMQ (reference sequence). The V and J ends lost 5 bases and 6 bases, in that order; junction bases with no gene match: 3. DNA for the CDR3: TGTGCCAGCAGCCAAGGGGGCCATGGCTACACCTTC. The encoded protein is CASSQGGHGYTF.

In nucleotides, the CDR3 is TGCGCCAGCAGCCAAGATGGGGGCCCCCGCTACGAGCAGTACTTC. It specifies CASSQDGGPRYEQYF. This chain connects TRBV4-1 to TRBJ2-7; a weak D match, TRBD1 (6 bases). Germline-derived CDR1 and CDR2 are MGHRA and YSYEKL. The germline V and J ends were trimmed by 0 bases and 3 bases, with 12 bases remaining between them. This CDR3 has 15 residues.

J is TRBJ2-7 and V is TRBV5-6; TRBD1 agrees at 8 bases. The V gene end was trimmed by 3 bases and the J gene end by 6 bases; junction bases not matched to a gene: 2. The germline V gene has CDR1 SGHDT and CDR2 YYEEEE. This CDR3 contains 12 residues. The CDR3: CASSSTGVEQYF. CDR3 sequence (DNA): TGTGCCAGCAGCTCGACAGGGGTCGAGCAGTACTTC.

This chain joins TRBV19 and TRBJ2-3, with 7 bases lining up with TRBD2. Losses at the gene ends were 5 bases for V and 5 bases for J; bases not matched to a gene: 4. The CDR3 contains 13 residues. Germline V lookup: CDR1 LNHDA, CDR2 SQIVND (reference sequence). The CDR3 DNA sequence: TGTGCCAGTAGTTACGGGGGGTTAGATACGCAGTATTTT. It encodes CASSYGGLDTQYF.

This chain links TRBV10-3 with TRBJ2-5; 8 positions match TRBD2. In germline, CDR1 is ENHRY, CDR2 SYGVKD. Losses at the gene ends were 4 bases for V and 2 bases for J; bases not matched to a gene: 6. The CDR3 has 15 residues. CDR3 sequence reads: CAISGDREGQETQYF. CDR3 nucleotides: TGTGCCATCAGTGGGGACCGGGAGGGGCAAGAGACCCAGTACTTC.

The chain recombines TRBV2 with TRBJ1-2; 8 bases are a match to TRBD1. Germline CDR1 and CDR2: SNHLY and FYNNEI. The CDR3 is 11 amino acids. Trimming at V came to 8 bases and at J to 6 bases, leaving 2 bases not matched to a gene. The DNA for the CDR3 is TGTGCCAGCTGGACAGGGAATGGCTACACCTTC. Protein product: CASWTGNGYTF.

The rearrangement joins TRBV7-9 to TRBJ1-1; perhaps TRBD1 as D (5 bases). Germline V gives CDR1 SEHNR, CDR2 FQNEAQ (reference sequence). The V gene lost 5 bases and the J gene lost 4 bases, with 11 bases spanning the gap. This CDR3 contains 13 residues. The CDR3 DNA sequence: TGTGCCAGCAGCCTCGGAGGGGTCACTGAAGCTTTCTTT. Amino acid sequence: CASSLGGVTEAFF.

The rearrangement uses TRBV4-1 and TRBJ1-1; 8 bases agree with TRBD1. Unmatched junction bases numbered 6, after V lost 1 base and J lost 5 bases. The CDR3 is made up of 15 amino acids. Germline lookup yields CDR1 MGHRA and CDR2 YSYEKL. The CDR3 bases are TGCGCCAGCAGCCAAGGGCCGGGACAGGAGACTGAAGCTTTCTTT. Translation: CASSQGPGQETEAFF.

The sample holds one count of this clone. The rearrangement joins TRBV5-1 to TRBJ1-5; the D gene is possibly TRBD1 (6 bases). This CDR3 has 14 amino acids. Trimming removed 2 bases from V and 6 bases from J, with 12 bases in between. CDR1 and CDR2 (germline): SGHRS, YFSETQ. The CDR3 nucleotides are TGCGCCAGCAGCTTCAGTGGGGGCCCTCAGCCCCAGCATTTT. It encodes CASSFSGGPQPQHF.

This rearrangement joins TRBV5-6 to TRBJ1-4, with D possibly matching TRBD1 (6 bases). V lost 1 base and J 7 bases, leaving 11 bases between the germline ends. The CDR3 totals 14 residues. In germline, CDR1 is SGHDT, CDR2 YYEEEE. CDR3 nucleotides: TGTGCCAGCAGCTTGCAGGGGTTATCTGAAAAACTGTTTTTT. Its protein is CASSLQGLSEKLFF.

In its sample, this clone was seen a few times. The CDR3 coding sequence is TGTGCCAGCAGCCTGGGACACTTGAACACTGAAGCTTTCTTT. This sequence encodes CASSLGHLNTEAFF. The chain joins TRBV6-6 to TRBJ1-1; TRBD1 is a possible D gene (6 bases). Trimming shortened V by 6 bases and J by 0 bases, and 11 bases separated the two germline ends. CDR1 is MNHNY and CDR2 is SVGAGI in the germline V gene (reference sequence). This CDR3 spans 14 amino acids.

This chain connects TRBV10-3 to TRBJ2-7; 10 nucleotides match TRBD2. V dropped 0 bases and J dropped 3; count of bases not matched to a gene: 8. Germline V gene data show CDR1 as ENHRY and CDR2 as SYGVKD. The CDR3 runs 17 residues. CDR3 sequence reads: CAISESGAGGPLYEQYF. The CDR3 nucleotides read TGTGCCATCAGTGAGTCAGGAGCGGGGGGGCCTCTCTACGAGCAGTACTTC.

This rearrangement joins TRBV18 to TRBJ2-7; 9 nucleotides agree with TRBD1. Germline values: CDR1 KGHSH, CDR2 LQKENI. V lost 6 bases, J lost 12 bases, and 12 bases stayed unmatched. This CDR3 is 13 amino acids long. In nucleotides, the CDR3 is TGTGCCAGCTCGGACAGTACAGGGGGCGAGGGGTACTTC. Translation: CASSDSTGGEGYF.

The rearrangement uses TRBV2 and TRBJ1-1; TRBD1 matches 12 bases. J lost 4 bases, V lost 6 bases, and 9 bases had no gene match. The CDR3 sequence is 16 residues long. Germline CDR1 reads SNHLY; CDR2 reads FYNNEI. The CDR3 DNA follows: TGTGCCAGCAGCCCGGGACAGGGGGCAGGGGGCACTGAAGCTTTCTTT. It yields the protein CASSPGQGAGGTEAFF.

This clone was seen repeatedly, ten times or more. The CDR3 sequence is CASSTGGSGYTF. The CDR3 region has the DNA TGTGCCAGCAGCACAGGGGGATCGGGCTACACCTTC. V and J are TRBV6-5 and TRBJ1-2; TRBD1 agrees at 8 bases. The CDR3 sequence is 12 residues long. In germline, CDR1 is MNHEY, CDR2 SVGAGI. Losses at the gene ends were 6 bases for V and 8 bases for J; bases not matched to a gene: 5.